These 23 T cell receptor beta chains were sequenced from one sample in a study of regulatory T cells in long-lasting Graves disease. Time point in this sample: persistent/refractory GD, antithyroid drugs over 5 years with positive TRAb. Extracted PBMC RNA gave rise to the TCR library. Libraries of TCR beta came from iRepertoire HTBI primers plus Arm-PCR of CDR3 regions. TCRdb redid the calling of the multiplex PCR reads with MiXCR, one entry per CDR3 protein. Of 700,000 or so distinct CDR3 sequences in the sample, around 30% were seen once. The sequencing used peripheral blood mononuclear cells (PBMCs), collected when the disease was refractory, from a patient treated with antithyroid drugs. The origin of the receptors is a female donor with Graves disease.

This clonotype has at least ten counts. The chain combines TRBV11-2 with TRBJ1-2; D is ambiguous. Trimming removed 0 bases at V and 4 bases at J, with 9 bases between. The CDR3 has 14 amino acids. The germline CDR1 and CDR2 sequences are SGHAT and FQNNGV. Written as DNA, the CDR3 is TGTGCCAGCAGCTTAGATTGGGCAGCCTATGGCTACACCTTC. It specifies CASSLDWAAYGYTF.

This clonotype turned up a few times. In DNA form, the CDR3 reads TGTGCCTGGAGTGTACGTAGGCCGTGGACTAATGAAAAACTGTTTTTT. This gives the protein CAWSVRRPWTNEKLFF. The V gene is TRBV30, the J gene TRBJ1-4; D unclear. CDR3 size: 16 residues. Germline V gene lookup returns CDR1 GTSNPN and CDR2 SVGIG (reference sequence). The V gene lost 0 bases and the J gene lost 2 bases, with 13 bases spanning the gap.

In the case of this clonotype: Mismatch with germline at one junction end may stem from a read error. The J gene is TRBJ2-5, the V gene TRBV6-1, with TRBD1 identical over 9 bases. CDR3 size: 17 residues. Per the germline V gene, CDR1 is MNHNS and CDR2 is SASEGT. CDR3 amino acids: CAGSEAGNRGRWETQYF. In nucleotides, the CDR3 is TGTGCCGGCAGTGAAGCAGGCAACAGGGGGCGTTGGGAGACCCAGTACTTC.

This clonotype was picked up many times. The CDR3 DNA sequence: TGTGCCACCAGCAGAGGTGTAGGGAACTATGGCTACACCTTC. Its translation is CATSRGVGNYGYTF. This sequence joins TRBV15 and TRBJ1-2, with no clear D. From germline, CDR1 is LNHNV and CDR2 YYDKDF (reference sequence). The CDR3 is 14 amino acids. The germline V and J ends were trimmed by 1 base and 2 bases, with 8 bases remaining between them.

The chain employs TRBV5-1 and TRBJ2-7; D may be TRBD1 or TRBD2 (5 bases each). Trimming removed 4 bases at V and 2 bases at J, with 13 bases between. CDR1 is SGHRS, CDR2 YFSETQ, per germline. This CDR3 spans 14 amino acids. The CDR3 here is CASSKRDRAYEQYF. The CDR3 bases are TGCGCCAGCAGCAAAAGGGACCGAGCCTACGAGCAGTACTTC.

The chain is built from TRBV10-1 and TRBJ2-5, with D possibly being TRBD1 (5 bases). V shed 4 bases and J shed 1 base, with 13 bases lying between them. Germline assignment: CDR1 WNHNN and CDR2 SYGVQD (reference sequence). CDR3 size: 15 residues. In DNA form, the CDR3 reads TGCGCCAGCAGTGGACAGCAGGGAAGCCAAGAGACCCAGTACTTC. Translation: CASSGQQGSQETQYF.

This clonotype was observed a handful of times. This sequence joins TRBV20-1 and TRBJ2-5; weak D call: TRBD1 (5 bases). CDR1 and CDR2 (germline): DFQATT, SNEGSKA (reference sequence). The CDR3 is 14 amino acids. The V end lost 6 bases, the J end lost 5 bases, and 19 bases lay between the germline ends. The CDR3 here is CSALDPPGLETQYF. For the CDR3, the DNA is TGCAGTGCCCTAGACCCCCCAGGGTTGGAGACCCAGTACTTC.

The chain joins TRBV19 to TRBJ1-1; the D is unclear. Germline-derived CDR1 and CDR2 are LNHDA and SQIVND (reference sequence). Trimming shortened V by 5 bases and J by 4 bases, and 14 bases separated the two germline ends. There are 14 residues in the CDR3. CDR3 DNA sequence: TGTGCCAGTAGTCCCGTGGGAGTGAGCACTGAAGCTTTCTTT. Its translation is CASSPVGVSTEAFF.

The CDR3 here is CASSLQGGEYNEQFF. DNA for the CDR3: TGTGCCAGCAGTCTACAGGGGGGTGAATACAATGAGCAGTTCTTC. The rearrangement joins TRBV2 to TRBJ2-1, with 8 positions matching TRBD1. With 5 bases clipped from V and 4 bases from J, the junction kept 7 bases outside the gene matches. In germline, CDR1 is SNHLY, CDR2 FYNNEI. CDR3 length equals 15 residues.

The gene calls are TRBV28 and TRBJ1-5; possible D gene TRBD1, 5 bases. CDR1 is MDHEN and CDR2 is SYDVKM in the germline V gene. The ends were cut back, 1 base at V and 4 bases at J, with 11 bases in the middle. This CDR3 has 15 residues. This CDR3 reads CASSLSGRRNQPQHF. CDR3 sequence (DNA): TGTGCCAGCAGTTTATCAGGGAGGCGTAATCAGCCCCAGCATTTT.

This clonotype has ten or more counts. The chain employs TRBV20-1 and TRBJ1-1, with D possibly TRBD1 on 6 matching bases. Between the trimmed V and J ends, which lost 1 base and 0 bases, there was a span of 12 bases. Germline CDR1 reads DFQATT; CDR2 reads SNEGSKA (reference sequence). This CDR3 spans 15 amino acids. Here the CDR3 reads CSARGGHRVNTEAFF. The CDR3 DNA follows: TGCAGTGCTAGAGGGGGCCACAGGGTGAACACTGAAGCTTTCTTT.

This clonotype was seen only a few times. The V call is TRBV5-5, the J call TRBJ2-5, with a tentative D call TRBD1 (5 bases). V lost 4 bases, J lost 0 bases, and 13 bases lay in between. The germline gives CDR1 SGHKS, CDR2 YYEKEE (reference sequence). The length of the CDR3 is 15 residues. The chain's CDR3 is CASSGRFRDQETQYF. In DNA form, the CDR3 reads TGTGCCAGCAGCGGACGGTTCAGGGACCAAGAGACCCAGTACTTC.

V gene TRBV9 combines with J gene TRBJ1-6, with TRBD1 identical over 7 bases. Germline V gives CDR1 SGDLS, CDR2 YYNGEE. The junction had 7 bases not matched to a gene; V was cut back by 2 bases and J by 5 bases. CDR3 size: 16 residues. The CDR3 DNA reads as TGTGCCAGCAGCGTCTCGACAGGGAAACATAATTCACCCCTCCACTTT. It codes for CASSVSTGKHNSPLHF.

Of note for this clonotype: This sequence may be a read error, since a much larger clone differs from it by one base. The chain has TRBV28 and TRBJ1-5; TRBD1 is a possible D gene (5 bases). The CDR3 is made up of 17 amino acids. Per germline, CDR1 MDHEN and CDR2 SYDVKM. V was pared by 8 bases and J by 0 bases, with 20 bases between. The CDR3 DNA reads as TGTGCCAGCCGAAGGGGCAGCAGATCCTATAGCAATCAGCCCCAGCATTTT. It yields the protein CASRRGSRSYSNQPQHF.

This chain joins TRBV19 and TRBJ2-5; the match to TRBD2 covers 11 bases. CDR3 length: 18 residues. The trim removed 6 bases at V and 2 bases at J, leaving 14 bases unmatched. CDR1 and CDR2 (germline): LNHDA, SQIVND (reference sequence). CDR3 nucleotides: TGTGCCAGTAGCCTTGGCACTAGCGGGGGACTGAGGCAAGAGACCCAGTACTTC. It translates to CASSLGTSGGLRQETQYF.

Only a few counts were recorded for this clonotype. The CDR3 DNA follows: TGTGCCAGCAGTGCCGGGACAGGGGTTGAGCAGTACTTC. Translating gives CASSAGTGVEQYF. The chain uses TRBV7-9 and TRBJ2-7; 10 nucleotides match TRBD1. CDR3 size: 13 residues. CDR1 SEHNR and CDR2 FQNEAQ come from the germline V gene (reference sequence). Germline trimming cut 6 bases from V and 7 bases from J; bases unmatched to any gene: 6.

This clonotype was observed a handful of times. The J gene is TRBJ2-2, the V gene TRBV10-1; 7 bases fit TRBD2. Germline V gene data show CDR1 as WNHNN and CDR2 as SYGVQD (reference sequence). CDR3 length: 16 residues. With V trimmed by 7 bases and J by 5 bases, 13 bases remained unmatched. Here the CDR3 reads CASNRTGGIGTGELFF. The DNA for the CDR3 is TGCGCCAGCAACAGAACCGGGGGGATCGGAACCGGGGAGCTGTTTTTT.

This clonotype was detected only a few times. The chain carries TRBV5-1 and TRBJ1-1; 7 bases are a match to TRBD1. The CDR3 has 14 amino acids. V was pared by 4 bases and J by 7 bases, with 10 bases of the junction left unmatched. Germline loops: CDR1 SGHRS, CDR2 YFSETQ. DNA for the CDR3: TGCGCCAGCAGCCTACGGGACAGTTACGATGAAGCTTTCTTT. Translation: CASSLRDSYDEAFF.

This clonotype was observed at least ten times. The V call is TRBV6-1, the J call TRBJ1-2; no clear D. CDR3 length equals 13 residues. Looked up from germline, CDR1 is MNHNS and CDR2 is SASEGT. V was trimmed by 0 bases and J by 8 bases, leaving 10 bases between them. The CDR3 DNA reads TGTGCCAGCAGTGAAGCGCTGGGGAGGGGCTACACCTTC. Amino acid sequence: CASSEALGRGYTF.

A few counts support this clonotype. The chain joins TRBV6-2 or TRBV6-3 to TRBJ2-5, with D perhaps matching TRBD2 (6 bases). Per the germline V gene, CDR1 is MNHEY and CDR2 is SVGEGT. The V gene lost 5 bases and the J gene lost 6 bases, with 22 bases spanning the gap. The CDR3 totals 16 residues. The CDR3 protein is CASSEGQGTGAKTQYF. The CDR3 DNA reads TGTGCCAGCAGTGAAGGGCAGGGAACGGGAGCGAAGACCCAGTACTTC.

CDR3 DNA: TGTGCCGTCCAGGGATATGGCTACACCTTC. This translates into CAVQGYGYTF. J is TRBJ1-2 and V is TRBV6-1; tentatively, D is TRBD1 (5 bases). CDR1 and CDR2 from the germline V gene are MNHNS and SASEGT. Trimming took 11 bases from V and 5 from J, leaving 9 bases between them. The CDR3 sequence is 10 residues long.

This sequence joins TRBV5-1 and TRBJ2-7, with TRBD2 identical over 9 bases. Germline loops: CDR1 SGHRS, CDR2 YFSETQ. Trimming took 4 bases from V and 3 from J; bases not matched to a gene: 8. This CDR3 region has 15 residues. The CDR3 DNA is TGCGCCAGCAGCCCACAGACAGCGGGGGGCTACGAGCAGTACTTC. Translated: CASSPQTAGGYEQYF.

The chain has TRBV29-1 and TRBJ1-2; D gene unclear. There are 13 residues in the CDR3. The ends were cut back, 3 bases at V and 6 bases at J, with 14 bases in the middle. The germline V gene has CDR1 SQVTM and CDR2 ANQGSEA. The CDR3 nucleotides are TGCAGCGTTGAGTGGCAGGTTACGAATGGCTACACCTTC. Protein product: CSVEWQVTNGYTF.